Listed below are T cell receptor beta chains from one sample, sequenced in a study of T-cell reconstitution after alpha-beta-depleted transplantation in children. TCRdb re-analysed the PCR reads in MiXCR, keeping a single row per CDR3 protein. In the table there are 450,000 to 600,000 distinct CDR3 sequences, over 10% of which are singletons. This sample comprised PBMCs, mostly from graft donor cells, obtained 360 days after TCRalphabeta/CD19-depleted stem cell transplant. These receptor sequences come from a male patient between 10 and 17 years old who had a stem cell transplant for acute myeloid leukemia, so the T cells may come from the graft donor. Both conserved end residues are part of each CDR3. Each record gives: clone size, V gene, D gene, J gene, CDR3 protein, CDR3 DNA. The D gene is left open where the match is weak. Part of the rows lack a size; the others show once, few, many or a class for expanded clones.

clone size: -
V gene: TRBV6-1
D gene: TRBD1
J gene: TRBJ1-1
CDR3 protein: CASSTPTGVNTEAFF
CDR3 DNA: TGTGCCAGCAGCACTCCGACAGGGGTGAACACTGAAGCTTTCTTT

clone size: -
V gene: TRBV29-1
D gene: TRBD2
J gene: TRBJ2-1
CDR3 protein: CSVEGVTGTSRWNEQFF
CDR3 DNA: TGCAGCGTTGAAGGAGTGACCGGGACTAGCCGCTGGAATGAGCAGTTCTTC

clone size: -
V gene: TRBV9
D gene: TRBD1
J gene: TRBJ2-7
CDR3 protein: CASSAGQGFYEQYF
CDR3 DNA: TGTGCCAGCAGCGCAGGACAGGGGTTCTACGAGCAGTACTTC

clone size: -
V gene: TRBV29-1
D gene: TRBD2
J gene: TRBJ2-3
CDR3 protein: CSGTSGRKDTQYF
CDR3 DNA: TGCAGCGGGACTAGCGGGAGGAAAGATACGCAGTATTTT

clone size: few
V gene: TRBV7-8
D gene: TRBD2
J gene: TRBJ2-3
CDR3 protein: CASSFPWLAGGPLEDTQYF
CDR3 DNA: TGTGCCAGCAGCTTCCCCTGGCTAGCGGGAGGACCGTTGGAAGATACGCAGTATTTT

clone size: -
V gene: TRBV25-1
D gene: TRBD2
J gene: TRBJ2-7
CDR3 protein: CASAGTSDNEQYF
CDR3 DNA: TGTGCCAGCGCCGGGACTAGCGATAACGAGCAGTACTTC

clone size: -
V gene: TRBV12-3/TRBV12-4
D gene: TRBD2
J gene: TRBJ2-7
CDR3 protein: CASRISGRSYEQYF
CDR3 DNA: TGTGCCAGCAGAATTAGCGGGAGGTCTTACGAGCAGTACTTC

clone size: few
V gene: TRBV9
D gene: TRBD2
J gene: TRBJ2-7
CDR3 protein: CASSPQTSGSYEQYF
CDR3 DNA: TGTGCCAGCAGCCCCCAGACTAGCGGGTCCTACGAGCAGTACTTC

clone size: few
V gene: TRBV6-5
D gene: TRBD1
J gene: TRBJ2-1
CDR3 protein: CASSYSGTGSYNEQFF
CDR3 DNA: TGTGCCAGCAGTTACTCCGGGACAGGGAGCTACAATGAGCAGTTCTTC

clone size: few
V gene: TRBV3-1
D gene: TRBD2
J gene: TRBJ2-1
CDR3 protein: CASSAGKTSGSGEQFF
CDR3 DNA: TGTGCCAGCAGCGCAGGGAAAACTAGCGGGAGTGGTGAGCAGTTCTTC

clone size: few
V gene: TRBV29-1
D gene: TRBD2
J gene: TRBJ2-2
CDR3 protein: CSVEVALAGAGELFF
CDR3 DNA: TGCAGCGTTGAAGTTGCACTAGCGGGAGCCGGGGAGCTGTTTTTT

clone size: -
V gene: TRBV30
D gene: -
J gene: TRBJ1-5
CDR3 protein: CVWKPTLGNQPQHF
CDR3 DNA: TGTGTCTGGAAACCAACTCTGGGCAATCAGCCCCAGCATTTT

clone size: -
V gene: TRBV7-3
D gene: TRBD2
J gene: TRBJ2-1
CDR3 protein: CASSNTGTSSYNEQFF
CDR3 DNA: TGTGCCAGCAGCAACACCGGGACTAGCTCCTACAATGAGCAGTTCTTC

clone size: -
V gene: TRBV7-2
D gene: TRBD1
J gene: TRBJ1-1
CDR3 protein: CASSHKYRGYRHEAFF
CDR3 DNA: TGTGCCAGCAGCCATAAATACAGGGGATATCGCCATGAAGCTTTCTTT

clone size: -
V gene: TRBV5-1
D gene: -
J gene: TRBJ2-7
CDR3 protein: CASSFFREPSYEQYF
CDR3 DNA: TGCGCCAGCAGCTTTTTTAGGGAACCGTCCTACGAGCAGTACTTC

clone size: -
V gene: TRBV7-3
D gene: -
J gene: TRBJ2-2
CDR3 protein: CASSLLRGANTGELFF
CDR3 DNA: TGTGCCAGCAGCTTATTAAGGGGTGCAAACACCGGGGAGCTGTTTTTT

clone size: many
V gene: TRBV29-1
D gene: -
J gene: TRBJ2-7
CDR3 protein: CSVGPGTPYEQYF
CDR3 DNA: TGCAGCGTTGGTCCCGGAACCCCCTACGAGCAGTACTTC

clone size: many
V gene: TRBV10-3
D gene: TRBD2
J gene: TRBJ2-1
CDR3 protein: CAIRASGTYNEQFF
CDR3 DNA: TGTGCCATCAGGGCTAGCGGGACCTACAATGAGCAGTTCTTC

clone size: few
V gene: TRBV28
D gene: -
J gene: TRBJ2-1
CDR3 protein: CASSESVMGYNEQFF
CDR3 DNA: TGTGCCAGCAGTGAGAGCGTTATGGGGTACAATGAGCAGTTCTTC

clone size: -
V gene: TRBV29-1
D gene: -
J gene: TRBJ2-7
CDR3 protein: CSVLQGSYEQYF
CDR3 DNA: TGCAGCGTTCTACAGGGCTCCTACGAGCAGTACTTC